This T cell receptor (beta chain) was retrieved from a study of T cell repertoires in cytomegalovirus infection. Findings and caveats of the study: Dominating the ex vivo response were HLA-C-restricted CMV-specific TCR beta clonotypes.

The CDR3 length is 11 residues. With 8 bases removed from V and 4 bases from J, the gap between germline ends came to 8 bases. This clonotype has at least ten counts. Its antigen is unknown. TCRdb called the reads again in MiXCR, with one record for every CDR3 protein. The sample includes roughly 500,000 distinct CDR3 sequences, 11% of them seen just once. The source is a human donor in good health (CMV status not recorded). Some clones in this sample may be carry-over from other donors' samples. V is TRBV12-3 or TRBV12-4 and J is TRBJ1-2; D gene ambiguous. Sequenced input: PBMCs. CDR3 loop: CASRAAYGYTF. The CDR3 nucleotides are TGTGCCAGCCGGGCAGCCTATGGCTACACCTTC.